This entry lists 32 T cell receptor beta chains sequenced from one sample in a study of T cells after yellow fever vaccination. TCRdb re-called the 5' RACE reads through MiXCR, storing one row per CDR3 protein. The sample holds roughly 350,000 distinct CDR3 sequences, about 4% seen once. Sequencing was performed on PBMCs, taken 5 days after the yellow fever booster vaccination. The receptors shown here come from a man aged 18 to 29 who received the YFV17D yellow fever vaccine.

The V and J genes are TRBV11-2 and TRBJ2-7; D remains unclear. The CDR3 is 15 residues long. V lost 0 bases and J lost 4, with 13 bases in between. In germline, CDR1 is SGHAT, CDR2 FQNNGV. CDR3 residues: CASSLELPGPYEQYF. Here the CDR3 DNA reads TGTGCCAGCAGCTTAGAACTGCCGGGCCCTTACGAGCAGTACTTC.

The chain uses TRBV4-3 and TRBJ2-2; a weak D match, TRBD2 (6 bases). V was pared by 1 base and J by 0 bases, with 9 bases between. The germline V gene encodes CDR1 LGHNA and CDR2 YSLEER. This CDR3 has 16 residues. The CDR3 is CASSQVIAANTGELFF. The DNA of the CDR3 is TGCGCCAGCAGCCAAGTGATAGCGGCGAACACCGGGGAGCTGTTTTTT.

The chain joins TRBV5-6 to TRBJ1-1, with 9 bases aligning to TRBD1. Germline V gene sequence: CDR1 SGHDT, CDR2 YYEEEE. The CDR3 totals 14 residues. V gave up 2 bases and J gave up 6 bases; unmatched junction bases: 5. DNA for the CDR3: TGTGCCAGCAGCTTTGGACAGGGGAGGCCTGAAGCTTTCTTT. Protein: CASSFGQGRPEAFF. The entire variable domain, with the rest obtained from reference TRBV5-6 and TRBJ1-1, is as follows: DAGVTQSPTHLIKTRGQQVTLRCSPKSGHDTVSWYQQALGQGPQFIFQYYEEEERQRGNFPDRFSGHQFPNYSSELNVNALLLGDSALYLCASSFGQGRPEAFFGQGTRLTVV.

V gene TRBV5-4 combines with J gene TRBJ2-5; D may correspond to TRBD1 or TRBD2 (5 bases each). The V and J ends lost 6 bases and 4 bases respectively, with 13 bases between them. CDR1 is SGHNT, CDR2 YYREEE, per germline (reference sequence). CDR3 length: 13 residues. CDR3 DNA sequence: TGTGCCAGCACCCACTTGAGGGGAGAGACCCAGTACTTC. Translating gives CASTHLRGETQYF.

This clonotype was counted many times. V and J are TRBV20-1 and TRBJ2-5; TRBD2 aligns across 7 bases. J lost 1 base, V lost 1 base, and 3 bases had no gene match. The CDR3 sequence is 14 residues long. Germline V gene lookup returns CDR1 DFQATT and CDR2 SNEGSKA (reference sequence). CDR3 protein: CSARAGGVQETQYF. CDR3 coding DNA: TGCAGTGCTAGAGCGGGGGGTGTCCAAGAGACCCAGTACTTC.

This clonotype was observed a few times. V gene TRBV5-1 combines with J gene TRBJ1-1, with D tentatively TRBD1 (5 bases). The CDR3 is 16 amino acids. CDR1 SGHRS and CDR2 YFSETQ come from the germline V gene. V was clipped by 4 bases and J by 2 bases, with 18 bases between them. Here the CDR3 reads CASSPLGVGINTEAFF. As DNA, the CDR3 is TGCGCCAGCAGCCCTTTGGGGGTCGGGATAAACACTGAAGCTTTCTTT.

The DNA for the CDR3 is TGCAGTGCTAGTCTGGGGAGGTGGTCTGAAGCTTTCTTT. Its translation: CSASLGRWSEAFF. This chain joins TRBV20-1 and TRBJ1-1; D ambiguous. Germline loops: CDR1 DFQATT, CDR2 SNEGSKA (reference sequence). There are 13 residues in the CDR3. V lost 3 bases to trimming and J lost 6 bases, with 14 bases between them.

This clonotype was observed at least ten times. The J gene is TRBJ2-4, the V gene TRBV5-1; D is unresolved. Trimming removed 5 bases from V and 5 bases from J, with 5 bases in between. Germline values: CDR1 SGHRS, CDR2 YFSETQ. The CDR3 runs to 11 residues. The CDR3 bases are TGCGCCAGCAGACGGGAAAACATTCAGTACTTC. Residues: CASRRENIQYF.

This clonotype has a handful of counts. The V call is TRBV30, the J call TRBJ2-1; 10 bases map to TRBD1. Germline-derived CDR1 and CDR2 are GTSNPN and SVGIG (reference sequence). Trimming took 4 bases from V and 4 from J; bases not matched to a gene: 7. The CDR3 is 15 amino acids. The CDR3 loop reads CAWTAGQGPYNEQFF. For the CDR3, the DNA is TGTGCCTGGACCGCGGGACAGGGGCCTTACAATGAGCAGTTCTTC.

Only a few counts were recorded for this clonotype. The chain has TRBV3-1 and TRBJ1-2; the D gene is possibly TRBD1 (6 bases). Per germline, CDR1 LGHDT and CDR2 YNNKEL (reference sequence). V lost 5 bases and J 8 bases, leaving 15 bases between the germline ends. The length of the CDR3 is 13 residues. CDR3 nucleotides: TGTGCCAGCAGCGGCAACAGGGCACAAGGCTACACCTTC. Residues: CASSGNRAQGYTF.

The chain links TRBV7-2 to TRBJ2-4; unclear D gene. This CDR3 region has 15 residues. Between the trimmed V and J ends, which lost 5 bases and 9 bases, there was a span of 20 bases. Germline-derived CDR1 and CDR2 are SGHTA and FQGNSA. The CDR3 region has the DNA TGTGCCAGCAGCGACCTCGGCACCGCGAATGCCATTCAGTACTTC. Encoded protein: CASSDLGTANAIQYF. Filled out from reference TRBV7-2 and TRBJ2-4, the complete variable domain reads GAGVSQSPSNKVTEKGKDVELRCDPISGHTALYWYRQSLGQGLEFLIYFQGNSAPDKSGLPSDRFSAERTGGSVSTLTIQRTQQEDSAVYLCASSDLGTANAIQYFGAGTRLSVL.

This clonotype was found many times. The V and J genes are TRBV6-2 or TRBV6-3 and TRBJ2-7, with D unclear. CDR1 and CDR2 (germline): MNHEY, SVGEGT. V was trimmed by 5 bases and J by 0 bases, leaving 5 bases between them. This CDR3 contains 12 residues. The CDR3 loop is CASSRSSYEQYV. In nucleotides, the CDR3 is TGTGCCAGCAGTAGGAGCTCCTACGAGCAGTACGTC.

In this sample, this clonotype turned up a few times. This sequence joins TRBV20-1 and TRBJ1-5, with 7 bases lining up with TRBD1. Germline values: CDR1 DFQATT, CDR2 SNEGSKA (reference sequence). With V trimmed by 0 bases and J by 7 bases, 9 bases remained unmatched. The CDR3 sequence is 15 residues long. The CDR3 sequence: CSARDGRTGTQPQHF. In DNA form, the CDR3 reads TGCAGTGCTAGAGATGGAAGGACAGGAACCCAGCCCCAGCATTTT.

The chain uses TRBV18 and TRBJ2-3, with 8 bases identical to TRBD1. Trimming cost V 2 bases and J 3 bases; bases outside gene matches: 4. Germline V lookup: CDR1 KGHSH, CDR2 LQKENI. The CDR3 totals 15 residues. The CDR3 nucleotides read TGTGCCAGCTCACCATCAGGGGGCGAAACAGATACGCAGTATTTT. Protein: CASSPSGGETDTQYF.

The V call is TRBV12-3 or TRBV12-4, the J call TRBJ2-4; unclear D gene. Trimming removed 10 bases from V and 7 bases from J, with 14 bases in between. The CDR3 has 12 residues. CDR3 in amino acids: CATRPLGNIQYF. The CDR3 coding sequence is TGTGCCACCAGACCCCTCGGGAACATTCAGTACTTC.

The table lists this clonotype with a few counts. The DNA for the CDR3 is TGTGCCAGCAGCGTGGGACTAGAGCCCACCTCCTACGAGCAGTACTTC. This encodes CASSVGLEPTSYEQYF. This rearrangement joins TRBV5-6 to TRBJ2-7, with 8 bases lining up with TRBD2. The CDR3 has 16 amino acids. The trim removed 4 bases at V and 0 bases at J, leaving 9 bases unmatched. Germline V gene sequence: CDR1 SGHDT, CDR2 YYEEEE.

For the CDR3, the DNA is TGCAGTGCTAGGGGGGCACGCGGGCCCACTGAAGCTTTCTTT. Translated: CSARGARGPTEAFF. J is TRBJ1-1 and V is TRBV20-1; D is perhaps TRBD1 (6 bases). The germline V gene encodes CDR1 DFQATT and CDR2 SNEGSKA (reference sequence). With 3 bases removed from V and 4 bases from J, the gap between germline ends came to 15 bases. The CDR3 length is 14 residues.

Many counts were recorded for this clonotype. The chain links TRBV7-2 to TRBJ2-7; D may be TRBD2 (5 bases). CDR3 length: 13 residues. Germline assignment: CDR1 SGHTA and CDR2 FQGNSA. V lost 2 bases and J 4 bases, leaving 9 bases between the germline ends. CDR3 coding DNA: TGTGCCAGCAGCTTAAGCGGTCGGTACGAGCAGTACGTC. Protein: CASSLSGRYEQYV.

This clonotype was counted a few times. The chain combines TRBV4-3 with TRBJ1-4; D ambiguous. The CDR3 has 17 amino acids. CDR1 and CDR2 (germline): LGHNA, YSLEER. Trimming removed 0 bases at V and 7 bases at J, with 18 bases between. CDR3 sequence reads: CASSQDLNPGIGEKLFF. Here the CDR3 DNA reads TGCGCCAGCAGCCAAGATCTTAACCCGGGAATCGGTGAAAAACTGTTTTTT.

The rearrangement joins TRBV9 to TRBJ1-1; TRBD1 aligns across 8 bases. CDR1 and CDR2 from the germline V gene are SGDLS and YYNGEE. This CDR3 spans 15 amino acids. The J segment lost 3 bases and the V segment lost 4 bases, leaving 8 bases of the junction unmatched. CDR3 loop: CASSPDRGVDTEAFF. The CDR3 nucleotides are TGTGCCAGCAGCCCAGACAGGGGAGTCGACACTGAAGCTTTCTTT.

This clonotype was found a few times. The chain employs TRBV7-2 and TRBJ2-5, with D tentatively TRBD2 (5 bases). There are 14 residues in the CDR3. Germline CDR1 and CDR2: SGHTA and FQGNSA. Between the trimmed V and J ends, which lost 5 bases and 0 bases, there was a span of 10 bases. DNA for the CDR3: TGTGCCAGCAGCGAAGAGCGGTACCAAGAGACCCAGTACTTC. Its protein is CASSEERYQETQYF.

This chain links TRBV3-1 with TRBJ1-3, with a weak D call TRBD1 (5 bases). V dropped 5 bases and J dropped 10 bases, with 18 bases sitting between them. The CDR3 covers 14 residues. From germline, CDR1 is LGHDT and CDR2 YNNKEL (reference sequence). In nucleotides, the CDR3 is TGTGCCAGCAGCGAACAGGATCCGATCCGGACCATATATTTT. Residues: CASSEQDPIRTIYF.

This clonotype was observed a handful of times. The CDR3 here is CASTRGGPRGYTF. The CDR3 DNA reads TGTGCCAGCACCCGGGGGGGGCCCCGGGGCTACACCTTC. The J gene is TRBJ1-2, the V gene TRBV12-3 or TRBV12-4, with D perhaps matching TRBD1 (6 bases). The CDR3 is 13 amino acids. Trimming shortened V by 7 bases and J by 8 bases, and 17 bases separated the two germline ends.

This clonotype was found a few times. The V call is TRBV5-1, the J call TRBJ2-7, with D hard to call. The V gene's germline CDR1 is SGHRS and CDR2 YFSETQ. The CDR3 contains 14 residues. V was clipped by 3 bases and J by 5 bases, with 15 bases between them. The CDR3 reads CASSSRRPVDEQYF. Here the CDR3 DNA reads TGCGCCAGCAGCTCTAGACGCCCTGTCGACGAGCAGTACTTC.

This clonotype has more than one count but fewer than ten. The rearrangement links TRBV6-2 or TRBV6-3 to TRBJ1-5, with 10 bases matching TRBD1. Losses at the gene ends were 5 bases for V and 4 bases for J; bases not matched to a gene: 5. CDR3 length: 15 amino acids. Germline V gene lookup returns CDR1 MNHEY and CDR2 SVGEGT. This chain's CDR3 is CASSLGQGWNQPQHF. Here the CDR3 DNA reads TGTGCCAGCAGTCTGGGACAGGGGTGGAATCAGCCCCAGCATTTT.

This chain joins TRBV7-3 and TRBJ2-2, with 12 bases matching TRBD2. Losses at the gene ends were 8 bases for V and 0 bases for J; bases not matched to a gene: 4. From germline, CDR1 is SGHTA and CDR2 FQGTGA. CDR3 length: 16 residues. DNA of the CDR3: TGTGCCAGCGCCGCTAGCGGGGGGGCGAACACCGGGGAGCTGTTTTTT. It yields the protein CASAASGGANTGELFF.

This rearrangement joins TRBV10-3 to TRBJ2-7, with 7 bases fitting TRBD2. CDR1 is ENHRY and CDR2 is SYGVKD in the germline V gene. The CDR3 length is 14 residues. With V trimmed by 4 bases and J by 2 bases, 5 bases remained unmatched. The CDR3 region is CAISGGREAYEQYF. The CDR3 DNA is TGTGCCATCAGTGGAGGACGGGAGGCCTACGAGCAGTACTTC.

The CDR3 DNA reads as TGTGCCAGCAGCAAGGGCCCTCACAGGGGATATGGCGAGCAGTACGTC. Encoded protein: CASSKGPHRGYGEQYV. The chain has TRBV21-1 and TRBJ2-7; the D call of TRBD2 is as the table states it, not checked on the DNA. TRBV21-1 has pseudogene status. The CDR3 covers 16 residues.

This chain links TRBV4-1 with TRBJ2-6; TRBD1 matches at 12 bases. The CDR3 length is 19 residues. V was pared by 3 bases and J by 2 bases, with 8 bases of the junction left unmatched. Germline CDR1 MGHRA, CDR2 YSYEKL. The CDR3 protein is CASSHFPGQGAAGANVLTF. CDR3 sequence (DNA): TGCGCCAGCAGCCACTTCCCGGGACAGGGGGCAGCTGGGGCCAACGTCCTGACTTTC.

V gene TRBV5-1 combines with J gene TRBJ1-2; D is possibly TRBD1 (6 bases). Trimming cost V 1 base and J 3 bases, with 10 bases left between them. This CDR3 has 14 residues. Looked up from germline, CDR1 is SGHRS and CDR2 is YFSETQ. CDR3 nucleotide sequence: TGCGCCAGCAGCTTGCAGGGACAAGACTATGGCTACACCTTC. This sequence encodes CASSLQGQDYGYTF.

This clonotype was seen more than once but under ten times. The chain has TRBV20-1 and TRBJ2-1, with 12 bases identical to TRBD2. Trimming took 6 bases from V and 10 from J; bases not matched to a gene: 10. This CDR3 has 14 residues. Germline CDR1 and CDR2: DFQATT and SNEGSKA (reference sequence). CDR3 sequence: CSAPTSGGTREQFF. For the CDR3, the DNA is TGCAGTGCGCCAACTAGCGGGGGGACCAGAGAGCAGTTCTTC.

There are many counts of this clonotype. This CDR3 reads CASRTVTNRDEQYV. The CDR3 nucleotides read TGTGCCAGCAGGACGGTCACCAACCGGGACGAGCAGTACGTC. The chain employs TRBV6-2 or TRBV6-3 and TRBJ2-7; D unresolved. The CDR3 totals 14 residues. V lost 6 bases to trimming and J lost 5 bases, with 17 bases between them. The V gene's germline CDR1 is MNHEY and CDR2 SVGEGT.